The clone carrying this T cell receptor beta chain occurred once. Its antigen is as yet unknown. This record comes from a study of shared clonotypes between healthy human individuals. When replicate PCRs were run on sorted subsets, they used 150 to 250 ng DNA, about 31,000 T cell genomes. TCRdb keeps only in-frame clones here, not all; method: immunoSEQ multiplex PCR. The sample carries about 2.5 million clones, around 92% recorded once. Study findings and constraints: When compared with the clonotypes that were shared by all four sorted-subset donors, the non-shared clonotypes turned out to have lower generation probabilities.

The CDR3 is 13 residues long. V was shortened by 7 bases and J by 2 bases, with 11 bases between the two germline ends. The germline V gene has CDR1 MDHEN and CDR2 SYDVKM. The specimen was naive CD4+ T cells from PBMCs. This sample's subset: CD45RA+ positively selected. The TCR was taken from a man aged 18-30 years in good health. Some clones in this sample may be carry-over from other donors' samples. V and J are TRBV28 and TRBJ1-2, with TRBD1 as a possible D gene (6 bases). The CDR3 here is CASTFTGNYGYTF. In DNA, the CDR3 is TGTGCCAGCACATTCACAGGGAACTATGGCTACACCTTC.